This record looks at one T cell receptor (beta chain) sequence and its context. The table came from immunoSEQ multiplex PCR; TCRdb's copy has only in-frame clones and leaves some out. The table records fewer than 150,000 clones, 80% to 95% of them present only once. These data come from a study of control samples from healthy donors and cancer patients. The V end lost 1 base, the J end lost 4 bases, and 25 bases lay between the germline ends. The CDR3 is made up of 19 amino acids. The receptor was isolated from a woman in her late teens or twenties in good health. Sequenced input: blood. This sequence joins TRBV23-1 and TRBJ1-1; D possibly corresponds to TRBD1 (5 bases). TRBV23-1 is an ORF for which the function is uncertain. The CDR3 loop is CASSQFPGCRVSGGTEAFF. For the CDR3, the DNA is TGCGCCAGCAGTCAATTCCCTGGGTGCAGGGTCTCGGGGGGCACTGAAGCTTTCTTT.